This T cell receptor beta chain originates from a study of PD-1 blockade in classical Hodgkin lymphoma. Sequenced by immunoSEQ multiplex PCR; TCRdb stores in-frame clones only, minus some. The data show about 7,700 clones, around 86% seen once. Study findings and constraints: Complete responders had baseline diversity similar to newly diagnosed patients.

A word on this clone: The antigen is undetermined.

V was pared by 6 bases and J by 3 bases, with 2 bases of the junction left unmatched. Germline CDR1 SNHLY, CDR2 FYNNEI. The CDR3 covers 13 residues. Every patient had relapsed following autologous stem cell transplantation, and cohorts differed in brentuximab vedotin exposure. Researchers used magnetic negative selection to pull out pure CD4+ T cells from thawed PBMCs. The chain combines TRBV2 with TRBJ2-3, with 8 bases lining up with TRBD1. The starting material was CD4+ T cells from blood, obtained at baseline. The TCR sequence derives from a human donor with classical Hodgkin lymphoma. The CDR3 DNA follows: TGTGCCAGCAGCGGACAGGGAACAGATACGCAGTATTTT. Amino acids: CASSGQGTDTQYF.